The T cell receptor beta chain described here comes from a study of Graves' ophthalmopathy and Graves' hyperthyroidism. Amplifying from RNA transcripts, the study obtained TCR beta CDR3 regions. RT-PCR was first run with HTBI primers, then multiplex PCR in a second round. TCRdb called the multiplex PCR reads again in MiXCR, with one record for every CDR3 protein. The sample has roughly 700,000 distinct CDR3 sequences; 40% are singletons. V lost 6 bases, J lost 2 bases, and 11 bases lay in between. From germline, CDR1 is SGHNT and CDR2 YENEEA. CDR3 length: 13 amino acids. This TCR was sampled from an adult man with Graves' ophthalmopathy. J is TRBJ2-7 and V is TRBV11-3; D gene ambiguous. Sequencing was done on a sample of peripheral blood. CDR3 amino acids: CASSKGIAYEQYF. CDR3 bases: TGTGCCAGCAGTAAAGGGATTGCCTACGAGCAGTACTTC.